The 14 T cell receptor beta chains below were found in one sample sequenced in a study of shared clonotypes between healthy human individuals. The repertoire was sequenced with immunoSEQ multiplex PCR; TCRdb's copy has only in-frame clones and lacks some. The sample records around 720,000 clones, around four fifths being singletons. Sequencing was carried out using memory CD4+ T cells sorted from blood. The subset here: CD45RA-negative fraction. The origin of the receptors is a woman in her 30s in good health.

This chain connects TRBV25-1 to TRBJ2-5; possible D gene TRBD2, 6 bases. CDR1 and CDR2 from the germline V gene are MGHDK and SYGVNS. The germline V and J ends were trimmed by 3 bases and 7 bases, with 18 bases remaining between them. CDR3 length equals 15 residues. The CDR3 DNA is TGTGCCAGCAGTGATCAGCGGAGAATGGGAGGGACCCAGTACTTC. As protein: CASSDQRRMGGTQYF.

The chain couples TRBV28 to TRBJ2-7, with TRBD2 matching 9 bases. The V segment lost 6 bases and the J segment 7 bases; nucleotides outside the gene matches: 19. Germline CDR1 reads MDHEN; CDR2 reads SYDVKM. CDR3 length equals 17 residues. The CDR3 nucleotides are TGTGCCAGCAGGATACAGGGTGTAGGACTAGCGAGAGCGGAGCAGTACTTC. This gives the protein CASRIQGVGLARAEQYF.

V usage is TRBV4-1 and J usage is TRBJ2-1; 9 bases line up with TRBD2. Germline trimming cut 1 base from V and 4 bases from J; bases unmatched to any gene: 5. Germline V gene data show CDR1 as MGHRA and CDR2 as YSYEKL. This CDR3 has 16 amino acids. Written as DNA, the CDR3 is TGCGCCAGCAGCCAAGTGGGACTAGCAACTTACAATGAGCAGTTCTTC. Protein: CASSQVGLATYNEQFF.

The chain is built from TRBV5-8 and TRBJ1-1, with a tentative D call TRBD1 (5 bases). Germline V gene data show CDR1 as SGHTS and CDR2 as YDEGEE. The CDR3 loop spans 16 amino acids. The V end was cut by 0 bases, the J end by 0 bases, with 12 bases between. The CDR3 region has the DNA TGTGCCAGCAGCTTGGAAATGGGGGTGATGAACACTGAAGCTTTCTTT. Protein sequence: CASSLEMGVMNTEAFF.

The rearrangement links TRBV5-5 to TRBJ2-5; either TRBD1 or TRBD2 may supply D (5 bases each). Germline CDR1 SGHKS, CDR2 YYEKEE (reference sequence). The CDR3 length is 14 residues. V shed 3 bases and J shed 2 bases, with 11 bases lying between them. The CDR3: CASSWGSLQETQYF. The CDR3 DNA sequence: TGTGCCAGCAGCTGGGGGAGTCTTCAAGAGACCCAGTACTTC.

This clone was recorded many times. This sequence joins TRBV5-1 and TRBJ2-7, with 7 bases that match TRBD1. V lost 7 bases, J lost 2 bases, and 9 bases stayed unmatched. This CDR3 is 14 amino acids long. CDR1 SGHRS and CDR2 YFSETQ come from the germline V gene. The CDR3 region has the DNA TGCGCCAGCGGCCCCGACAGGGTCCCCTACGAGCAGTACTTC. Its translation is CASGPDRVPYEQYF.

This clone was seen more than once but under ten times. CDR3 region: CASSRGQGTNEKLFF. The DNA of the CDR3 is TGTGCCAGCAGCAGGGGACAGGGAACTAATGAAAAACTGTTTTTT. The genes are TRBV9 and TRBJ1-4, with 9 bases lining up with TRBD1. V lost 4 bases to trimming and J lost 1 base; unmatched junction nucleotides: 2. The CDR3 length is 15 residues. CDR1 and CDR2 (germline): SGDLS, YYNGEE.

The chain combines TRBV7-6 with TRBJ2-3; 8 bases align to TRBD2. V trimming: 2 bases; J trimming: 0 bases; junction bases outside the gene matches: 1. Germline V CDR1 and CDR2: SGHVS, FNYEAQ. CDR3 length: 15 residues. Written as DNA, the CDR3 is TGTGCCAGCAGCTTAACTAGCGGTAGCACAGATACGCAGTATTTT. Translation gives CASSLTSGSTDTQYF.

The chain is built from TRBV6-5 and TRBJ2-2; 12 bases are shared with TRBD2. This CDR3 is 15 amino acids long. The V gene end was trimmed by 6 bases and the J gene end by 9 bases; junction bases not matched to a gene: 8. Germline V CDR1 and CDR2: MNHEY, SVGAGI. CDR3 sequence (DNA): TGTGCCAGCAGAAGACTAGCGGGAGAGTCCTGGGAGCTGTTTTTT. Its translation is CASRRLAGESWELFF.

Only one count was recorded for this clone. This clone may be a read error of a much larger clone one base away. This sequence joins TRBV5-1 and TRBJ1-4; a weak D match, TRBD1 (5 bases). The V end lost 0 bases, the J end lost 6 bases, and 12 bases lay between the germline ends. Per germline, CDR1 SGHRS and CDR2 YFSETQ. The CDR3 is 15 amino acids. CDR3 coding DNA: TGCGCCAGCAGCTTGGAGGGCAGGGAGCATGAAAAACTGTTTTTT. Protein: CASSLEGREHEKLFF.

This chain uses TRBV6-6 with TRBJ1-2; D remains ambiguous. This CDR3 spans 16 amino acids. Germline V gene sequence: CDR1 MNHNY, CDR2 SVGAGI (reference sequence). V was shortened by 0 bases and J by 5 bases, with 16 bases between the two germline ends. CDR3 in DNA: TGTGCCAGCAGTTACTCGATCAGATCTCGGGGATATGGCTACACCTTC. Its translation: CASSYSIRSRGYGYTF.

This clone has just a few counts. The chain is built from TRBV5-6 and TRBJ2-1; the D is unclear. V shed 0 bases and J shed 8 bases, with 9 bases lying between them. This CDR3 comprises 13 residues. Germline CDR1 and CDR2: SGHDT and YYEEEE. The CDR3 is CASSLDFGYEQFF. Written as DNA, the CDR3 is TGTGCCAGCAGCTTGGATTTTGGCTATGAGCAGTTCTTC.

The chain employs TRBV7-9 and TRBJ1-2; tentative D call: TRBD1 (5 bases). This CDR3 spans 15 amino acids. CDR1 is SEHNR, CDR2 FQNEAQ, per germline (reference sequence). The V and J ends lost 3 bases and 0 bases respectively, with 11 bases between them. The CDR3 sequence is CASSFGAGPNYGYTF. CDR3 nucleotide sequence: TGTGCCAGCAGCTTCGGGGCAGGTCCTAACTATGGCTACACCTTC.

The chain couples TRBV7-9 to TRBJ1-3; D is possibly TRBD1 (6 bases). Between the trimmed V and J ends, which lost 5 bases and 4 bases, there was a span of 9 bases. Germline-derived CDR1 and CDR2 are SEHNR and FQNEAQ (reference sequence). This CDR3 contains 13 residues. The CDR3 region is CASSVGQGNTIYF. Here the CDR3 DNA reads TGTGCCAGCAGCGTTGGACAGGGAAACACCATATATTTT.